One and the same sample provided the 7 T cell receptor beta chains below, sequenced in a study of radiation and T cells in renal cell carcinoma. This table comes from immunoSEQ multiplex PCR, and its TCRdb copy is limited to in-frame clones, with some not included. The sample lists about 130,000 clones, approximately 91% occurring once. Regarding time point: baseline pretreatment blood. Treatment meaning: 15 Gy SBRT to primary tumor, nephrectomy 4 weeks later. Material: blood, obtained from a patient whose treatment included radiotherapy and nephrectomy. The source is a woman in her forties or fifties with renal cell carcinoma.

The V gene is TRBV6-1, the J gene TRBJ2-2; tentatively, D is TRBD2 (6 bases). V shed 10 bases and J shed 3 bases, with 9 bases lying between them. Germline V lookup: CDR1 MNHNS, CDR2 SASEGT. The CDR3 is 12 amino acids. CDR3 in amino acids: CATWRDTGELFF. CDR3 coding DNA: TGTGCCACTTGGAGGGACACCGGGGAGCTGTTTTTT.

This chain connects TRBV18 to TRBJ1-1; no firm D call. There are 14 residues in the CDR3. Trimming pared 6 bases from V and 1 base from J, leaving 12 bases between. In germline, CDR1 is KGHSH, CDR2 LQKENI. The chain's CDR3 is CASSFGSGNTEAFF. The CDR3 region has the DNA TGTGCCAGCTCCTTCGGGAGCGGGAACACTGAAGCTTTCTTT.

The DNA for the CDR3 is TGTGCCAGACAATCACAGATAAACTATGGCTACACCTTC. It encodes CARQSQINYGYTF. The chain uses TRBV2 and TRBJ1-2, with D hard to call. The CDR3 is made up of 13 amino acids. Germline CDR1 and CDR2: SNHLY and FYNNEI. Trimming removed 9 bases from V and 2 bases from J, with 13 bases in between. Combining the CDR3 with reference TRBV2 and TRBJ1-2 gives the whole variable domain EPEVTQTPSHQVTQMGQEVILRCVPISNHLYFYWYRQILGQKVEFLVSFYNNEISEKSEIFDDQFSVERPDGSNFTLKIRSTKLEDSAMYFCARQSQINYGYTFGSGTRLTVV.

This chain connects TRBV6-5 to TRBJ2-7; no clear D gene. From germline, CDR1 is MNHEY and CDR2 SVGAGI. This CDR3 has 13 amino acids. The V end was cut by 5 bases, the J end by 0 bases, with 8 bases between. The CDR3: CASSRATSYEQYF. As DNA, the CDR3 is TGTGCCAGCAGTAGGGCCACCTCCTACGAGCAGTACTTC.

V and J are TRBV19 and TRBJ1-3; D perhaps matches TRBD1 (5 bases). With 7 bases removed from V and 1 base from J, the gap between germline ends came to 17 bases. Germline V gene lookup returns CDR1 LNHDA and CDR2 SQIVND (reference sequence). This CDR3 has 16 amino acids. The CDR3 nucleotides are TGTGCCAGTACCATTCGGCCAGGGTGGTCTGGAAACACCATATATTTT. Encoded protein: CASTIRPGWSGNTIYF.

The rearrangement links TRBV6-1 to TRBJ1-5; D is unclear. Trimming removed 3 bases at V and 5 bases at J, with 8 bases between. Germline V CDR1 and CDR2: MNHNS, SASEGT. The length of the CDR3 is 13 residues. The CDR3 DNA is TGTGCCAGCAGTGACCCACCGTATCAGCCCCAGCATTTT. It is translated as CASSDPPYQPQHF.

The table lists this clone with a count of one. CDR3 DNA: TGTGCCAGCAGACCCGACGCGAATCCCTACGAGCAGTACTTC. Translation gives CASRPDANPYEQYF. The rearrangement joins TRBV6-5 to TRBJ2-7; D is ambiguous. Deletions cut 6 bases from V and 2 bases from J, with 14 bases between. CDR1 is MNHEY and CDR2 is SVGAGI in the germline V gene. The CDR3 has 14 residues.